One and the same sample provided the 2 T cell receptor beta chains below, sequenced in a study of OX40 agonist ivuxolimab in advanced cancers. Library method: the immunoSEQ multiplex PCR assay. Not all clones reach the TCRdb copy of this immuneACCESS table, which keeps in-frame sequences only. Checked studies attribute under half of the gap to unresolved V genes and leave the rest unexplained. The sample table records around 80,000 clones; 80% to 90% of these occur just once. About 0.72% of the sample lies in the top ten. Sample: CD4+ or CD8+ T cells sorted from blood, taken in a trial of the OX40 agonist ivuxolimab. These receptors originate from an adult with an advanced solid tumor such as melanoma, head and neck, liver or kidney cancer.

The chain couples TRBV6-1 to TRBJ2-3; 8 bases match TRBD1. The length of the CDR3 is 14 residues. The germline V gene encodes CDR1 MNHNS and CDR2 SASEGT. After removal of 6 bases from V and 5 bases from J, the junction contained 7 bases not matched to a gene. The CDR3 DNA follows: TGTGCCAGCAGGGAAACAGGGGGTGTAGATACGCAGTATTTT. It yields the protein CASRETGGVDTQYF.

This clone was counted between two and nine times. The chain has TRBV2 and TRBJ2-7; D is unresolved. This CDR3 comprises 11 residues. The germline gives CDR1 SNHLY, CDR2 FYNNEI. Trimming stripped 4 bases from V and 6 bases from J, with 7 bases between. The CDR3 sequence is CASSVKFEQYF. Written as DNA, the CDR3 is TGTGCCAGCAGTGTTAAATTCGAGCAGTACTTC.